This T cell receptor beta chain was observed in a study of blood T cells in healthy people across ages. Overall study results and limits: TCR beta diversity per million T cells fell roughly linearly with age. Higher diversity, along with more naive CD4+ cells, distinguished long-lived donors from aged donors.

The sample holds a few counts of this clonotype. What it binds is not known. CDR1 is SGHRS and CDR2 is YFSETQ in the germline V gene. This CDR3 has 14 residues. The V and J ends lost 2 bases and 7 bases, in that order; junction bases with no gene match: 8. Researchers isolated at least 6.5 million PBMCs per sample. Extractions gave at least 5.5 micrograms of total RNA per sample. The use of a sample-barcoded 5' primer and a J-beta primer mix characterized a second PCR of 7 to 11 cycles. TCRdb analysed the 5' RACE reads with MiXCR anew, one entry per CDR3 protein. Of roughly 800,000 distinct CDR3 sequences in the sample, about 37% were seen once.

The TCR sequence derives from a man aged 18 to 29 in good health. This chain uses TRBV5-1 with TRBJ2-7; 8 nucleotides match TRBD2. The sequenced material came from blood. CDR3 residues: CASSLAGVDREQYF. CDR3 bases: TGCGCCAGCAGCTTAGCGGGGGTCGATCGGGAGCAGTACTTC.